This T cell receptor (beta chain) was retrieved from a study of spatial heterogeneity in lung cancer. TCRdb reprocessed the 5' RACE reads with MiXCR, giving one entry per CDR3 protein. Altogether around 60,000 distinct CDR3 sequences are present, 8% to 9% being singletons, with the ten largest covering roughly 15%. Findings and limits, study-wide: At tumor resection, ubiquitous expanded TCRs were detected in blood more often than later.

CDR1 MNHNY and CDR2 SVGAGI come from the germline V gene (reference sequence). The CDR3 spans 12 residues. Trimming left V 2 bases short and J 11 bases short, with 10 bases between. Points on this clonotype: The antigen is unknown.

Regarding time point: sample taken at primary tumor resection. Unsorted samples of tumor, nontumor lung or frozen PBMC had their whole RNA sequenced. Patients with untreated early-stage non-small cell lung cancer, numbering 72, were the donors. This receptor was obtained from a female donor with early-stage non-small cell lung cancer. Sequences were derived from PBMCs, sampled at surgery. The chain joins TRBV6-6 to TRBJ2-4; the D gene is possibly TRBD2 (5 bases). For the CDR3, the DNA is TGTGCCAGCAGTTACGAGGAGAGGGTTCAGTACTTC. It codes for CASSYEERVQYF.